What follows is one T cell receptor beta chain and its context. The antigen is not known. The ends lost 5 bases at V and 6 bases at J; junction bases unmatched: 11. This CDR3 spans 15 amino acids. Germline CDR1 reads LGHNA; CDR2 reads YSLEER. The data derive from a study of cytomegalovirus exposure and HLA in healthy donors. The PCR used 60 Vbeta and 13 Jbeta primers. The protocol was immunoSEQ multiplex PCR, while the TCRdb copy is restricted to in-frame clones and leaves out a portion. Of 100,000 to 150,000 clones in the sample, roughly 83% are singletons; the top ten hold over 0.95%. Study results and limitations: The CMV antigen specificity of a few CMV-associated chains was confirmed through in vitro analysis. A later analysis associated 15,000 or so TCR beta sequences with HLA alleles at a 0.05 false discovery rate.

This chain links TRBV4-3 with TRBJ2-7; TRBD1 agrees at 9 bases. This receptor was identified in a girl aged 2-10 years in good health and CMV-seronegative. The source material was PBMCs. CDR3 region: CASSSSPGTGFEQYF. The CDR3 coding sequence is TGCGCCAGCAGCTCATCTCCCGGGACAGGGTTCGAGCAGTACTTC.